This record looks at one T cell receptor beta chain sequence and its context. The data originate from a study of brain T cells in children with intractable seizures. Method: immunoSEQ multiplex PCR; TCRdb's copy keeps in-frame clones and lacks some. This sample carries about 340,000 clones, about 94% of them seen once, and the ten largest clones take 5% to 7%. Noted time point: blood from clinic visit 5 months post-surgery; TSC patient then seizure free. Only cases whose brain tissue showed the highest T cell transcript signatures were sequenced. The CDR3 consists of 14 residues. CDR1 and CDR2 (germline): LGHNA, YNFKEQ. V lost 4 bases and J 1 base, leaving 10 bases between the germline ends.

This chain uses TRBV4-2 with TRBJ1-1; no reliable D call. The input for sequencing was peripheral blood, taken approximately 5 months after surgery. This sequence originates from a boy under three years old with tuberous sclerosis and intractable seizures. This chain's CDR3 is CASSPPRTNTEAFF. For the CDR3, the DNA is TGTGCCAGCAGCCCTCCACGGACGAACACTGAAGCTTTCTTT.